This T cell receptor beta chain originates from a study of technical replicates of blood from a few donors. Generated by immunoSEQ multiplex PCR, the TCRdb table keeps only in-frame clones and is missing some. Found here are just over 80,000 clones, about 96% of them singletons; the top ten hold about 0.3%. The CDR3 sequence is 13 residues long. V was pared by 5 bases and J by 6 bases, with 13 bases between. In germline, CDR1 is MDHEN, CDR2 SYDVKM. This TCR came from a human donor in good health. The sequencing sample was made of T cells isolated from PBMCs. The V call is TRBV28, the J call TRBJ1-2; no definite D call. The CDR3: CASSGTSSHGYTF. CDR3 bases: TGTGCCAGCAGTGGCACCTCTTCACATGGCTACACCTTC.